This T cell receptor beta chain was documented in a study of beta chain features in type 1 diabetes. Whole-study findings and limits: PCR might favor shorter templates, but any such skew would affect patients and controls equally. In every one of the four CD4+ subsets, TCRB CDR3s were moderately but significantly shorter in Type 1 diabetes patients. Reads derived from cDNA could over-represent cells showing high TCR expression.

The CDR3 totals 11 residues. The germline gives CDR1 MNHNY, CDR2 SVGAGI (reference sequence). The V end was cut by 6 bases, the J end by 8 bases, with 10 bases between. Concerning this clone: What it recognizes is unknown.

Isolated RNA was reverse transcribed in full, so expressed TCRB transcripts were sequenced. Clones were read by immunoSEQ multiplex PCR, and TCRdb kept only the in-frame ones, dropping some. The sample includes about 150,000 clones, approximately 8.7% of them seen just once. Via CD45RO/CCR7/CD25/CD127/CD95/CD27, cells of the CD4+ naive, central memory, regulatory and stem cell-like memory subsets were sorted. Purities in excess of 95% were seen in all sorted populations. The TCR comes from a woman aged 25-40 years with type 1 diabetes. The sample consisted of central memory CD4+ T cells from blood. The V call is TRBV6-6, the J call TRBJ1-2, with unresolved D. CDR3 loop: CASSSPGGYTF. In DNA, the CDR3 is TGTGCCAGCAGCTCTCCGGGAGGCTACACCTTC.